The 10 T cell receptor beta chains in this list originate from one sample, sequenced in a study of control samples from healthy donors and cancer patients. Method: immunoSEQ multiplex PCR; TCRdb's copy keeps in-frame clones and lacks some. The data contain about 410,000 clones, more than 80% of them singletons. Sequenced material: PBMCs. These receptors originate from a man between 35 and 55 years old with head and neck cancer.

The chain joins TRBV4-2 to TRBJ2-1; TRBD2 matches at 10 bases. This CDR3 region has 18 residues. CDR1 is LGHNA, CDR2 YNFKEQ, per germline. After removal of 1 base from V and 6 bases from J, the junction contained 12 bases not matched to a gene. The CDR3 sequence is CASSQAIQAGGLFNEQFF. Here the CDR3 DNA reads TGTGCCAGCAGCCAAGCCATTCAAGCGGGAGGGCTTTTCAATGAGCAGTTCTTC.

The rearrangement links TRBV6-6 to TRBJ1-1; unclear D gene. CDR1 is MNHNY and CDR2 is SVGAGI in the germline V gene (reference sequence). The CDR3 has 15 amino acids. Trimming shortened V by 6 bases and J by 4 bases, and 18 bases separated the two germline ends. Here the CDR3 reads CASSRDPGKGTEAFF. CDR3 in DNA: TGTGCCAGCAGCCGAGACCCCGGGAAGGGCACTGAAGCTTTCTTT.

This chain uses TRBV5-1 with TRBJ2-7; 7 bases line up with TRBD2. The ends lost 0 bases at V and 2 bases at J; junction bases unmatched: 2. The germline V gene encodes CDR1 SGHRS and CDR2 YFSETQ. The CDR3 covers 14 residues. CDR3 sequence (DNA): TGCGCCAGCAGCTTGGCCCGGGGGGCCTACGAGCAGTACTTC. It translates to CASSLARGAYEQYF.

The chain couples TRBV5-1 to TRBJ2-1; D might be TRBD1 (5 bases). Looked up from germline, CDR1 is SGHRS and CDR2 is YFSETQ. The CDR3 contains 15 residues. Trimming pared 1 base from V and 8 bases from J, leaving 16 bases between. The CDR3 sequence is CASSLPGSWGDEQFF. For the CDR3, the DNA is TGCGCCAGCAGCTTGCCCGGGTCCTGGGGCGATGAGCAGTTCTTC.

This clone was seen a few times. The V call is TRBV10-1, the J call TRBJ1-1; D is uncertain. Germline assignment: CDR1 WNHNN and CDR2 SYGVQD (reference sequence). This CDR3 is built from 13 residues. V was pared by 4 bases and J by 1 base, with 7 bases between. The CDR3 DNA is TGCGCCAGCAGTGTTGAGAGGAACACTGAAGCTTTCTTT. It encodes CASSVERNTEAFF.

In this sample, this clone turned up a few times. The genes are TRBV27 and TRBJ1-5; TRBD1 is a possible D gene (5 bases). The CDR3 covers 15 residues. Germline CDR1 is MNHEY and CDR2 is SMNVEV (reference sequence). Trimming cost V 5 bases and J 2 bases, with 13 bases left between them. The CDR3 region is CASSTATGGNQPQHF. The CDR3 nucleotides are TGTGCCAGCAGTACGGCGACGGGGGGCAATCAGCCCCAGCATTTT.

The chain uses TRBV11-1 and TRBJ1-1; TRBD1 might be the D (6 bases). The germline V gene has CDR1 SGHAT and CDR2 FQDESV (reference sequence). There are 16 residues in the CDR3. V shed 4 bases and J shed 1 base, with 16 bases lying between them. In DNA form, the CDR3 reads TGTGCCAGCAGCTACGCCTCTGGGGGGCGGAACACTGAAGCTTTCTTT. This sequence encodes CASSYASGGRNTEAFF.

The CDR3 here is CASSQRPGNTEAFF. The CDR3, as DNA: TGCGCCAGCAGCCAACGGCCGGGGAACACTGAAGCTTTCTTT. The chain couples TRBV4-3 to TRBJ1-1, with D unclear. There are 14 residues in the CDR3. Between the trimmed V and J ends, which lost 2 bases and 1 base, there was a span of 8 bases. The germline V gene encodes CDR1 LGHNA and CDR2 YSLEER.

This clone appeared a few times. The rearrangement links TRBV21-1 to TRBJ1-1; the D call TRBD1 from the table was never checked on the DNA. TRBV21-1 constitutes a pseudogene. The CDR3 covers 15 residues. CDR3 amino acids: CASSLPGQGSTEAFF. As DNA, the CDR3 is TGTGCCAGCAGCCTACCGGGACAGGGCAGTACTGAAGCTTTCTTT.

The chain joins TRBV6-2 or TRBV6-3 to TRBJ1-1, with 8 bases fitting TRBD1. Unmatched junction bases numbered 4, after V lost 6 bases and J lost 1 base. Looked up from germline, CDR1 is MNHEY and CDR2 is SVGEGT. This CDR3 is 14 amino acids long. CDR3 bases: TGTGCCAGCAGCCGGACAGGGAGGAACACTGAAGCTTTCTTT. Its protein is CASSRTGRNTEAFF.